These T cell receptor beta chains were read from a single sample in a study of long-term antiretroviral therapy in people with HIV. Using immunoSEQ multiplex PCR, the repertoire was profiled, and TCRdb retains in-frame clones only, with some absent. The table has about 28,000 clones, roughly 95% seen once; the top ten hold 8%. Sequenced here: unsorted PBMCs, sampled more than 6 years after starting antiretroviral therapy. The origin of the receptors is a man in his thirties or forties with HIV. Both conserved end residues are part of each CDR3. Fields, in order: J gene, V gene, CDR3 protein.

J: TRBJ1-5; V: TRBV28; CDR3: CASSSLQVRSNQPQHF
J: TRBJ1-1; V: TRBV5-4; CDR3: CASSSRTEAFF
J: TRBJ1-1; V: TRBV6-5; CDR3: CASSPRLMNTEAFF
J: TRBJ1-6; V: TRBV2; CDR3: CASSEFRGSPLHF
J: TRBJ1-3; V: TRBV12-5; CDR3: CASGWGVSVDHSGNTIYF
J: TRBJ2-3; V: TRBV7-2; CDR3: CASSLQAGALTDTQYF
J: TRBJ1-1; V: TRBV11-3; CDR3: CASSLRKIDTEAFF
J: TRBJ1-2; V: TRBV19; CDR3: CASSRLTIENYGYTF
J: TRBJ1-5; V: TRBV27; CDR3: CASSRDSTGDQPQHF
J: TRBJ2-7; V: TRBV28; CDR3: CASSFGLAGYEQYF
J: TRBJ1-2; V: TRBV5-1; CDR3: CASSEDANGYTF
J: TRBJ2-2; V: TRBV6-5; CDR3: CASTPGTRNTGELFF
J: TRBJ1-2; V: TRBV25-1; CDR3: CASSERVAGVYGYTF
J: TRBJ1-1; V: TRBV7-2; CDR3: CASSLLGGEAFF
J: TRBJ2-6; V: TRBV6-1; CDR3: CASSSGVSGANVLTF
J: TRBJ1-5; V: TRBV5-4; CDR3: CASRGGSGAYQPQHF
J: TRBJ2-5; V: TRBV2; CDR3: CASSPRDSSGQETQYF
J: TRBJ2-2; V: TRBV11-3; CDR3: CASSLGQGGELFF
J: TRBJ2-1; V: TRBV28; CDR3: CASSLSGLSSYNEQFF
J: TRBJ2-7; V: TRBV19; CDR3: CASSANGRRSSYEQYF
J: TRBJ2-5; V: TRBV5-1; CDR3: CASSLGQGKETQYF
J: TRBJ2-3; V: TRBV19; CDR3: CASSIRTRDTDTQYF
J: TRBJ1-6; V: TRBV2; CDR3: CASIGGSSYNSPLHF
J: TRBJ1-3; V: TRBV27; CDR3: CASSLRGSGNTIYF
J: TRBJ2-7; V: TRBV5-5; CDR3: CASSTRPRLVYEQYF
J: TRBJ2-7; V: TRBV5-4; CDR3: CASSLILSEQYF
J: TRBJ2-5; V: TRBV5-1; CDR3: CARFNRVGEETQYF
J: TRBJ1-2; V: TRBV13; CDR3: CASSLLGVNYGYTF
J: TRBJ1-3; V: TRBV5-4; CDR3: CASSLGTTGNTIYF
J: TRBJ2-4; V: TRBV5-1; CDR3: CASSLAGRMGNIQYF
J: TRBJ2-7; V: TRBV2; CDR3: CASFRDPYEQYF
J: TRBJ2-3; V: TRBV10-3; CDR3: CAISEKLLVADTQYF
J: TRBJ2-3; V: TRBV4-3; CDR3: CASSQTASGRGTDTQYF
J: TRBJ2-2; V: TRBV6-1; CDR3: CASTRDGGTGELFF
J: TRBJ1-4; V: TRBV27; CDR3: CASSPLATNEKLFF
J: TRBJ1-1; V: TRBV4-1; CDR3: CASSQGGPANTEAFF
J: TRBJ2-5; V: TRBV5-6; CDR3: CASSLERVWDF
J: TRBJ1-1; V: TRBV29-1; CDR3: CSVTGQGGRNTEAFF
J: TRBJ2-5; V: TRBV2; CDR3: CAGAGASRETQYF
J: TRBJ2-1; V: TRBV7-3; CDR3: CASSSKRDREYNEQFF
J: TRBJ2-6; V: TRBV27; CDR3: CASGQIAASGANVLTF